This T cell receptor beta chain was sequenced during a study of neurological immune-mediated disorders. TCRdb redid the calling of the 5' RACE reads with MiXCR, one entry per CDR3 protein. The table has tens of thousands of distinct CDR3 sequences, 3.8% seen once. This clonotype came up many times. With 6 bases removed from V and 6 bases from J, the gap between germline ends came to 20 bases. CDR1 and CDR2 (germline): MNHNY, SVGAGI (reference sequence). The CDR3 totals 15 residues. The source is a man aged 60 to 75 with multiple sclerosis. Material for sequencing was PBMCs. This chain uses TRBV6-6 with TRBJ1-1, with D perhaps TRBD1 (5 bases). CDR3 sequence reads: CASRASQGRLSEAFF. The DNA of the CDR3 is TGTGCCAGCAGAGCGAGCCAGGGACGTTTGTCTGAAGCTTTCTTT.